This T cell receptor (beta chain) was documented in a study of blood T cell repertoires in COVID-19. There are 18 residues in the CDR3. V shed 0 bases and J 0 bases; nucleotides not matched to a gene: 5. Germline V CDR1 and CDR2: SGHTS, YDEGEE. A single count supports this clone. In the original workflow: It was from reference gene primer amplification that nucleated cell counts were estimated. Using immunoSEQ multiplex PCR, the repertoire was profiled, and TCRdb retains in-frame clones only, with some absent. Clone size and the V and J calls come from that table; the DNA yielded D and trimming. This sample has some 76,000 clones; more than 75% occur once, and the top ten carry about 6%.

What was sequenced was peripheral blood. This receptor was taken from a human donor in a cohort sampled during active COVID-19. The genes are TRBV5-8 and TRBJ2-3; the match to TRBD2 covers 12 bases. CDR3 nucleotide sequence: TGTGCCAGCAGCTTGGGACTAGCGGGGGTCTCTAGCACAGATACGCAGTATTTT. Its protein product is CASSLGLAGVSSTDTQYF. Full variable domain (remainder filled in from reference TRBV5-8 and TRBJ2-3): EAGVTQSPTHLIKTRGQQATLRCSPISGHTSVYWYQQALGLGLQFLLWYDEGEERNRGNFPPRFSGRQFPNYSSELNVNALELEDSALYLCASSLGLAGVSSTDTQYFGPGTRLTVL.